These T cell receptor beta chains were read from a single sample in a study of Tregs in tolerant kidney transplant recipients. Assay used: immunoSEQ multiplex PCR; TCRdb lists only in-frame clones, some missing. The table shows over 50,000 clones, with 80% to 90% occurring only once. Source material: CD4+ T cells from blood. These receptors were obtained from a human donor in good health. The CDR3 runs from the conserved cysteine through the conserved F or W. The order of the fields is clone size, V gene, J gene, D gene, CDR3 DNA, CDR3 protein. A D gene is named only where the DNA matches it firmly. Clone size is shown for a subset of rows, as once, few, many or a class of expanded clone.

abundance: .
v_gene: TRBV7-9
j_gene: TRBJ1-2
d_gene: .
CDR3nt: TGTGCCAGCAGCTTAGTGGGCAGCTACACCTTC
CDR3aa: CASSLVGSYTF

abundance: .
v_gene: TRBV5-5
j_gene: TRBJ2-6
d_gene: .
CDR3nt: TGTGCCAGCATCCGCTCTGGGGCCAACGTCCTGACTTTC
CDR3aa: CASIRSGANVLTF

abundance: .
v_gene: TRBV5-5
j_gene: TRBJ2-5
d_gene: .
CDR3nt: TGTGCCAGCAGCTTCGCAGGGACCAAGACCCAGTACTTC
CDR3aa: CASSFAGTKTQYF

abundance: few
v_gene: TRBV7-9
j_gene: TRBJ2-1
d_gene: .
CDR3nt: TGTGCCAGCAGTCTCCGGGGCAATGAGCAGTTCTTC
CDR3aa: CASSLRGNEQFF

abundance: .
v_gene: TRBV4-1
j_gene: TRBJ2-7
d_gene: .
CDR3nt: TGCGCCAGCAGCCGCCCGACCGCAGGCTTCTACGAGCAGTACTTC
CDR3aa: CASSRPTAGFYEQYF

abundance: .
v_gene: TRBV2
j_gene: TRBJ2-3
d_gene: TRBD2
CDR3nt: TGTGCCAGCAACTCACTAGCGGCAGGCGGTACGCAGTATTTT
CDR3aa: CASNSLAAGGTQYF

abundance: .
v_gene: TRBV23-1
j_gene: TRBJ1-5
d_gene: .
CDR3nt: TGCGCCAGCACAGGTTGTTCCGGGACACCGGAGCCCCAGCATTTT
CDR3aa: CASTGCSGTPEPQHF

abundance: .
v_gene: TRBV7-3
j_gene: TRBJ2-1
d_gene: .
CDR3nt: TGTGCCAGCAGCAAAAGCTCCTACAATGAGCAGTTCTTC
CDR3aa: CASSKSSYNEQFF

abundance: .
v_gene: TRBV7-6
j_gene: TRBJ2-5
d_gene: .
CDR3nt: TGTGCCAGCAGCCTAACAGGGAACCCTCGGGAGACCCAGTACTTC
CDR3aa: CASSLTGNPRETQYF

abundance: .
v_gene: TRBV9
j_gene: TRBJ2-3
d_gene: .
CDR3nt: TGTGCCAGCAGCTTCAGGGCCGCGGGAGATACGCAGTATTTT
CDR3aa: CASSFRAAGDTQYF

abundance: .
v_gene: TRBV27
j_gene: TRBJ1-1
d_gene: .
CDR3nt: TGTGCCAGCAGTTTCCTTTTTCTGGGGAGGGGCACTGAAGCTTTCTTT
CDR3aa: CASSFLFLGRGTEAFF

abundance: .
v_gene: TRBV2
j_gene: TRBJ1-3
d_gene: .
CDR3nt: TGTGCCAGCAGGCATCGGGAAACTGGAAACACCATATATTTT
CDR3aa: CASRHRETGNTIYF

abundance: .
v_gene: TRBV2
j_gene: TRBJ2-3
d_gene: .
CDR3nt: TGTGCCAGCAGTGAAGCATCAGGCACAGATACGCAGTATTTT
CDR3aa: CASSEASGTDTQYF

abundance: .
v_gene: TRBV7-9
j_gene: TRBJ2-7
d_gene: TRBD1
CDR3nt: TGTGCCAGCAGCCACGGGACAGGGTCCCACGAGCAGTACTTC
CDR3aa: CASSHGTGSHEQYF

abundance: .
v_gene: TRBV7-6
j_gene: TRBJ1-1
d_gene: .
CDR3nt: TGTGCCAGCAGCTTAGTTAATCTGCAGGACGGGGCTTTCTTT
CDR3aa: CASSLVNLQDGAFF

abundance: .
v_gene: TRBV25-1
j_gene: TRBJ2-3
d_gene: .
CDR3nt: TGTGCCAGCAGTGAGGTTCGTACTGGGGGTGGCGATACGCAGTATTTT
CDR3aa: CASSEVRTGGGDTQYF

abundance: .
v_gene: TRBV7-9
j_gene: TRBJ1-2
d_gene: TRBD1
CDR3nt: TGTGCCAGCAGCTTAGGGGACAGGGAGTATGGCTACACCTTC
CDR3aa: CASSLGDREYGYTF

abundance: few
v_gene: TRBV4-3
j_gene: TRBJ2-1
d_gene: TRBD2
CDR3nt: TGCGCCAGCAGCCAAGGGAACGGGAGGGCCTTAGTTGAGCAGTTCTTC
CDR3aa: CASSQGNGRALVEQFF

abundance: .
v_gene: TRBV7-3
j_gene: TRBJ2-1
d_gene: .
CDR3nt: TGTGCTAGCAGCATGGCGGGTCGGACCAGCTCCTACAATGAGCAGTTCTTC
CDR3aa: CASSMAGRTSSYNEQFF

abundance: .
v_gene: TRBV18
j_gene: TRBJ2-7
d_gene: TRBD1
CDR3nt: TGTGCCAGCTCCCCGACAGGGCAGAGCTCCTACGAGCAGTACTTC
CDR3aa: CASSPTGQSSYEQYF

abundance: .
v_gene: TRBV6-5
j_gene: TRBJ2-1
d_gene: TRBD2
CDR3nt: TGTGCCAGCAGTGGTCTGATCGGGGGGGGAAATGAGCAGTTCTTC
CDR3aa: CASSGLIGGGNEQFF

abundance: few
v_gene: TRBV5-1
j_gene: TRBJ2-7
d_gene: .
CDR3nt: TGCGCCAGCAGCTCTCAATCTAACTCCTACGAGCAGTACTTC
CDR3aa: CASSSQSNSYEQYF

abundance: .
v_gene: TRBV7-2
j_gene: TRBJ2-5
d_gene: TRBD1
CDR3nt: TGTGCCAGCAGCCCTCGGACAGGAAACCAAGAGACCCAGTACTTC
CDR3aa: CASSPRTGNQETQYF

abundance: .
v_gene: TRBV5-1
j_gene: TRBJ1-1
d_gene: .
CDR3nt: TGCGCCAGCAGCTTGGGACCCGAAGCTTTCTTT
CDR3aa: CASSLGPEAFF

abundance: .
v_gene: TRBV4-1
j_gene: TRBJ2-4
d_gene: TRBD2
CDR3nt: TGCGCCAGCAGCCATGTATTCACGCCTAGCGGGAGGCCGAGGGACATTCAGTACTTC
CDR3aa: CASSHVFTPSGRPRDIQYF

abundance: .
v_gene: TRBV7-3
j_gene: TRBJ2-3
d_gene: TRBD2
CDR3nt: TGTGCCAGCAGTTCTAGCGGCGGAGATACGCAGTATTTT
CDR3aa: CASSSSGGDTQYF

abundance: .
v_gene: TRBV29-1
j_gene: TRBJ1-5
d_gene: .
CDR3nt: TGCAGCGTTGACCCTCCCCCCATGGGGAGCAATCAGCCCCAGCATTTT
CDR3aa: CSVDPPPMGSNQPQHF

abundance: few
v_gene: TRBV18
j_gene: TRBJ1-4
d_gene: .
CDR3nt: TGTGCCAGCTCACCACGGACAACTAATGAAAAACTGTTTTTT
CDR3aa: CASSPRTTNEKLFF

abundance: .
v_gene: TRBV28
j_gene: TRBJ2-7
d_gene: .
CDR3nt: TGTGCCAGCAGCCCTAGCCGTTTTACGCCCCCCTACGAGCAGTACTTC
CDR3aa: CASSPSRFTPPYEQYF

abundance: large
v_gene: TRBV5-1
j_gene: TRBJ1-2
d_gene: .
CDR3nt: TGCGCCAGCAGCCCGGGGTTGAGGGCAGCTTCACTCTACACCTTC
CDR3aa: CASSPGLRAASLYTF

abundance: .
v_gene: TRBV28
j_gene: TRBJ2-3
d_gene: .
CDR3nt: TGTGCCAGCAGTTTATTCTCTCTGGGGACAGATACGCAGTATTTT
CDR3aa: CASSLFSLGTDTQYF

abundance: .
v_gene: TRBV28
j_gene: TRBJ1-5
d_gene: TRBD1
CDR3nt: TGTGCCAGCACCGGACAGGTAGGGCCTCAGCCCCAGCATTTT
CDR3aa: CASTGQVGPQPQHF

abundance: few
v_gene: TRBV7-9
j_gene: TRBJ2-2
d_gene: .
CDR3nt: TGTGCCAGCAGCTCAACCGGGACCCAGACGAACACCGGGGAGCTGTTTTTT
CDR3aa: CASSSTGTQTNTGELFF

abundance: .
v_gene: TRBV30
j_gene: TRBJ1-1
d_gene: .
CDR3nt: TGTGCCTTACGGGTTAGAGGGAGAGCTGAAGCTTTCTTT
CDR3aa: CALRVRGRAEAFF

abundance: .
v_gene: TRBV7-2
j_gene: TRBJ1-3
d_gene: .
CDR3nt: TGTGCCAGCAGCCCCTGGGGCCGAAACACCATATATTTT
CDR3aa: CASSPWGRNTIYF

abundance: .
v_gene: TRBV5-1
j_gene: TRBJ2-4
d_gene: .
CDR3nt: TGCGCCAGCAGCCACGGACTAAACGAGGTTAAAAACATTCAGTACTTC
CDR3aa: CASSHGLNEVKNIQYF

abundance: .
v_gene: TRBV18
j_gene: TRBJ2-1
d_gene: .
CDR3nt: TGTGCCAGCTCACGTGGGACTGGCCCCTCGCGCGAGCAGTTCTTC
CDR3aa: CASSRGTGPSREQFF